The 22 T cell receptor beta chains in this list originate from one sample, sequenced in a study of T cell repertoires in cytomegalovirus infection. MiXCR was run by TCRdb on the reads, yielding one entry per CDR3 protein. The data contain fewer than 250,000 distinct CDR3 sequences, approximately 22% of them singletons. The sample was CD8+ T cells from PBMCs. Receptors originate from a human donor in good health (CMV status not recorded). Some clones in this sample may be carry-over from other donors' samples.

This chain uses TRBV23-1 with TRBJ2-1, with D uncertain. Being an ORF, TRBV23-1 has a function that is uncertain. This CDR3 is 16 amino acids long. Between the trimmed V and J ends, which lost 4 bases and 6 bases, there was a span of 19 bases. CDR3: CASSRTTASRRNEQFF. The CDR3 coding sequence is TGCGCCAGCAGTCGCACAACAGCCTCCCGGCGCAATGAGCAGTTCTTC.

This chain links TRBV14 with TRBJ1-6; D gene ambiguous. This CDR3 is 14 amino acids long. Per germline, CDR1 SGHDN and CDR2 FVKESK. V was clipped by 6 bases and J by 9 bases, with 15 bases between them. The CDR3 reads CASSPLVPASPLHF. The CDR3 nucleotides read TGTGCCAGCAGTCCCCTAGTTCCCGCTTCACCCCTCCACTTT.

The V gene is TRBV19, the J gene TRBJ2-1; no firm D call. The V end lost 2 bases, the J end lost 5 bases, and 10 bases lay between the germline ends. This CDR3 spans 14 amino acids. Germline CDR1 and CDR2: LNHDA and SQIVND (reference sequence). The DNA for the CDR3 is TGTGCCAGTAGTATATATCCAGTCCACAATGAGCAGTTCTTC. Translating gives CASSIYPVHNEQFF.

The table lists this clonotype with a count of one. This chain connects TRBV20-1 to TRBJ1-1, with 10 bases matching TRBD1. The V segment lost 4 bases and the J segment 0 bases; nucleotides outside the gene matches: 11. The CDR3 runs 17 residues. The germline V gene encodes CDR1 DFQATT and CDR2 SNEGSKA (reference sequence). This CDR3 is CSAKTGTGVLMNTEAFF. The DNA for the CDR3 is TGCAGTGCTAAGACCGGGACAGGGGTTCTCATGAACACTGAAGCTTTCTTT.

This clonotype has only a few counts. V usage is TRBV12-3 or TRBV12-4 and J usage is TRBJ1-1, with D hard to call. The ends were cut back, 1 base at V and 11 bases at J, with 8 bases in the middle. This CDR3 contains 11 residues. CDR3 sequence (DNA): TGTGCCAGCAGTTTAGGGCCCGCGGCTTTCTTT. It translates to CASSLGPAAFF.

The chain has TRBV28 and TRBJ1-4, with 8 bases matching TRBD1. The CDR3 contains 18 residues. In germline, CDR1 is MDHEN, CDR2 SYDVKM. V dropped 2 bases and J dropped 0; count of bases not matched to a gene: 8. The CDR3 bases are TGTGCCAGCAGTTTACTCGGCCAGGGGGCTGCAACTAATGAAAAACTGTTTTTT. Its protein is CASSLLGQGAATNEKLFF.

CDR3 loop: CAISDDYYEQYF. CDR3 sequence (DNA): TGTGCCATCAGTGACGACTACTACGAGCAGTACTTC. The chain is built from TRBV10-3 and TRBJ2-7, with D possibly being TRBD2 (5 bases). The CDR3 loop spans 12 amino acids. CDR1 is ENHRY and CDR2 is SYGVKD in the germline V gene. The ends were cut back, 3 bases at V and 3 bases at J, with 6 bases in the middle.

V gene TRBV15 combines with J gene TRBJ2-2, with D perhaps TRBD1 (5 bases). Germline V gene sequence: CDR1 LNHNV, CDR2 YYDKDF (reference sequence). The CDR3 runs 15 residues. V was shortened by 0 bases and J by 5 bases, with 10 bases between the two germline ends. This chain's CDR3 is CATSREPGLTGELFF. The CDR3 nucleotides read TGTGCCACCAGCAGAGAGCCAGGGTTGACCGGGGAGCTGTTTTTT. Full variable domain (missing parts from reference TRBV15 and TRBJ2-2): DAMVIQNPRYQVTQFGKPVTLSCSQTLNHNVMYWYQQKSSQAPKLLFHYYDKDFNNEADTPDNFQSRRPNTSFCFLDIRSPGLGDTAMYLCATSREPGLTGELFFGEGSRLTVL.

This clonotype was seen repeatedly, ten times or more. V is TRBV7-2 and J is TRBJ2-7; 10 nucleotides match TRBD1. The V segment lost 0 bases and the J segment 6 bases; nucleotides outside the gene matches: 8. The CDR3 length is 16 residues. Germline CDR1 reads SGHTA; CDR2 reads FQGNSA. The CDR3 is CASSLAGTGAFLEQYF. The CDR3 region has the DNA TGTGCCAGCAGCTTAGCGGGGACAGGGGCTTTCCTCGAGCAGTACTTC.

This clonotype was picked up many times. The chain links TRBV7-2 to TRBJ1-5; D is undetermined. Trimming took off 5 bases at V and 3 bases at J, with 8 bases between the two ends. Germline CDR1 is SGHTA and CDR2 is FQGNSA. CDR3 length equals 13 residues. The CDR3 reads CASSQEDNQPQHF. CDR3 DNA sequence: TGTGCCAGCAGCCAAGAGGACAATCAGCCCCAGCATTTT.

This rearrangement joins TRBV2 to TRBJ2-7; TRBD1 or TRBD2 may be the D gene (5 bases each). Germline CDR1 is SNHLY and CDR2 is FYNNEI. V shed 9 bases and J shed 4 bases, with 16 bases lying between them. The CDR3 totals 13 residues. Written as DNA, the CDR3 is TGTGCCAGTAAGGGACCCCCATTGTACGAGCAGTACTTC. Translated: CASKGPPLYEQYF. Supplemented by reference TRBV2 and TRBJ2-7, the full variable domain reads EPEVTQTPSHQVTQMGQEVILRCVPISNHLYFYWYRQILGQKVEFLVSFYNNEISEKSEIFDDQFSVERPDGSNFTLKIRSTKLEDSAMYFCASKGPPLYEQYFGPGTRLTVT.

The J gene is TRBJ2-7, the V gene TRBV20-1; D is unclear. Trimming pared 5 bases from V and 1 base from J, leaving 12 bases between. Germline V gene data show CDR1 as DFQATT and CDR2 as SNEGSKA (reference sequence). CDR3 size: 13 residues. CDR3 amino acids: CSARMSASYEQYF. The CDR3 nucleotides read TGCAGTGCTCGTATGTCAGCGTCCTACGAGCAGTACTTC.

The chain has TRBV5-8 and TRBJ2-7; 12 nucleotides agree with TRBD1. The CDR3 is 15 amino acids. The junction had 5 bases not matched to a gene; V was cut back by 2 bases and J by 5 bases. Germline CDR1 and CDR2: SGHTS and YDEGEE. The chain's CDR3 is CASSFPGTGGDEQYF. For the CDR3, the DNA is TGTGCCAGCAGCTTTCCCGGGACAGGGGGCGACGAGCAGTACTTC.

This clonotype has ten or more counts. The chain links TRBV28 to TRBJ2-1; tentative D call: TRBD2 (5 bases). The CDR3 extends over 16 amino acids. The germline V and J ends were trimmed by 3 bases and 6 bases, with 18 bases remaining between them. Germline-derived CDR1 and CDR2 are MDHEN and SYDVKM. The CDR3 coding sequence is TGTGCCAGCAGTTTGACATTCTCCTTAGAGGGCAATGAGCAGTTCTTC. Protein: CASSLTFSLEGNEQFF.

This clonotype was seen at least ten times. The V gene is TRBV28, the J gene TRBJ2-7, with D hard to call. This CDR3 region has 13 residues. CDR1 MDHEN and CDR2 SYDVKM come from the germline V gene. Between the trimmed V and J ends, which lost 6 bases and 2 bases, there was a span of 11 bases. Here the CDR3 reads CASSPAGPYEQYF. The CDR3 bases are TGTGCCAGCAGCCCGGCCGGTCCCTACGAGCAGTACTTC. Combining the CDR3 with reference TRBV28 and TRBJ2-7 gives the whole variable domain DVKVTQSSRYLVKRTGEKVFLECVQDMDHENMFWYRQDPGLGLRLIYFSYDVKMKEKGDIPEGYSVSREKKERFSLILESASTNQTSMYLCASSPAGPYEQYFGPGTRLTVT.

This clonotype was seen only a few times. This chain connects TRBV6-6 to TRBJ2-2; TRBD1 aligns across 8 bases. This CDR3 region has 14 residues. J gave up 6 bases and V 5 bases, and 5 bases lay outside the gene matches. Germline loops: CDR1 MNHNY, CDR2 SVGAGI (reference sequence). The CDR3 nucleotides are TGTGCCAGCAGTGGACAGGGATCGGCCGGGGAGCTGTTTTTT. This translates into CASSGQGSAGELFF.

This clonotype was recorded many times. V is TRBV28 and J is TRBJ2-7; maybe TRBD1 (6 bases). CDR3 length equals 13 residues. V shed 5 bases and J shed 5 bases, with 13 bases lying between them. Germline V gives CDR1 MDHEN, CDR2 SYDVKM. The CDR3 sequence: CASSVGTINEQYF. The CDR3 DNA follows: TGTGCCAGCAGTGTGGGGACAATAAACGAGCAGTACTTC.

The chain uses TRBV25-1 and TRBJ2-7, with TRBD1 identical over 9 bases. V shed 0 bases, J shed 6 bases, and the junction held 6 bases outside the gene matches. The CDR3 consists of 15 residues. From germline, CDR1 is MGHDK and CDR2 SYGVNS. CDR3 region: CASSEYRDRAVEQYF. DNA for the CDR3: TGTGCCAGCAGTGAATATAGGGACAGGGCGGTCGAGCAGTACTTC.

The table lists this clonotype with many counts. The chain is built from TRBV12-3 or TRBV12-4 and TRBJ1-2, with D possibly TRBD1 on 6 matching bases. The ends were cut back, 2 bases at V and 7 bases at J, with 11 bases in the middle. The CDR3 runs to 13 residues. As DNA, the CDR3 is TGTGCCAGCAGTTTAAACAGGGATAGTGGCTACACCTTC. Its protein is CASSLNRDSGYTF.

The rearrangement links TRBV20-1 to TRBJ2-5, with 9 bases matching TRBD2. Trimming took 6 bases from V and 2 from J; bases not matched to a gene: 7. Germline V gene lookup returns CDR1 DFQATT and CDR2 SNEGSKA (reference sequence). This CDR3 has 14 residues. The CDR3 sequence is CSAGRLAEQETQYF. CDR3 nucleotide sequence: TGCAGTGCCGGAAGACTAGCGGAACAAGAGACCCAGTACTTC.

This clonotype was detected only a few times. The CDR3 region is CASSVVRLATHEQYF. In DNA form, the CDR3 reads TGTGCCAGCAGTGTGGTGAGACTAGCGACCCACGAGCAGTACTTC. This chain connects TRBV14 to TRBJ2-7, with 8 bases that match TRBD2. The CDR3 runs to 15 residues. V lost 6 bases to trimming and J lost 5 bases; unmatched junction nucleotides: 12. The germline gives CDR1 SGHDN, CDR2 FVKESK.

This chain uses TRBV3-1 with TRBJ2-1; 8 nucleotides match TRBD2. This CDR3 is 17 amino acids long. Losses at the gene ends were 1 base for V and 4 bases for J; bases not matched to a gene: 9. Germline CDR1 LGHDT, CDR2 YNNKEL (reference sequence). The CDR3 reads CASSQGWPREGYNEQFF. The CDR3 DNA reads as TGTGCCAGCAGCCAAGGTTGGCCTCGGGAGGGTTACAATGAGCAGTTCTTC.